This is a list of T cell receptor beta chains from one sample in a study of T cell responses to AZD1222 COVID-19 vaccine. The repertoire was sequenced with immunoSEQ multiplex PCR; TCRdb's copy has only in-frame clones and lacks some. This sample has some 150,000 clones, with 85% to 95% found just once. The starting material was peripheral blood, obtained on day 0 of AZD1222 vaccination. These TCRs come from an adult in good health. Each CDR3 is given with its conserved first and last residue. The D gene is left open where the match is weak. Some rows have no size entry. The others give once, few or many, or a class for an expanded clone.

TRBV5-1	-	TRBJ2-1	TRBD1	TGCGCCAGCAGCTGGGGACAGTCCTACAATGAGCAGTTCTTC	CASSWGQSYNEQFF
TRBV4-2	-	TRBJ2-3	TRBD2	TGTGCCAGCAGCCAATCTAGCGGGGGGGCGCCAGATACGCAGTATTTT	CASSQSSGGAPDTQYF
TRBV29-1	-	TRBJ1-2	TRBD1	TGCAGCGCTGGGACAGGGGGTGCCTACACCTTC	CSAGTGGAYTF
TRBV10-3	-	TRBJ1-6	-	TGTGCCATCAGTGAGTCCCGGGGGGTTGGGAATTCACCCCTCCACTTT	CAISESRGVGNSPLHF
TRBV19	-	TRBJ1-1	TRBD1	TGTGCCAGTAGTATTAATACAGGGGCGTTAGTCACTGAAGCTTTCTTT	CASSINTGALVTEAFF
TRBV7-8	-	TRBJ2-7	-	TGTGCCAGCAGCCCATTATCTGTCAGCTCCTACGAGCAGTACTTC	CASSPLSVSSYEQYF
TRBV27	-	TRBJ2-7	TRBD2	TGTGCCGGGAGCGGGAGGTCCTACGAGCAGTACTTC	CAGSGRSYEQYF
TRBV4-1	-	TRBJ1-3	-	TGCGCCAGCAGCCAAGTGGAAGGGGGAAACACCATATATTTT	CASSQVEGGNTIYF
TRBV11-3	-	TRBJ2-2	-	TGTGCCAGCAGCCCTAATCCCACCGGGGAGCTGTTTTTT	CASSPNPTGELFF
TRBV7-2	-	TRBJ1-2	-	TGTGCCAGCAGCCTGATGGGGGCGAAGGGTGGCTACACCTTC	CASSLMGAKGGYTF
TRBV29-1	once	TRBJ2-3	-	TGCAGCGTTTCATCAAGACTCACAGATACGCAGTATTTT	CSVSSRLTDTQYF
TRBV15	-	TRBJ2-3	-	TGTGCCACCAGTCGAGGCAGCACAGATACGCAGTATTTT	CATSRGSTDTQYF
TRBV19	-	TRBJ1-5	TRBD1	TGTGCCAGTAGTACGAAGACAGGGGGCGGCAATCAGCCCCAGCATTTT	CASSTKTGGGNQPQHF
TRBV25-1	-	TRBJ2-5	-	TGTGCCAGCAGTGCCCTAGCGAACCAAGAGACCCAGTACTTC	CASSALANQETQYF
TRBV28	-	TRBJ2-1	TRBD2	TGTGCCAGCAGGGGGACTAGCGGGGGGAACAATGAGCAGTTCTTC	CASRGTSGGNNEQFF
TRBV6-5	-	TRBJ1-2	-	TGTGCCAGCAGCCGGAACGAAGACTATGGCTACACCTTC	CASSRNEDYGYTF
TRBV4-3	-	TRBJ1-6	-	TGCGCCAGCAGCCAAGAAACAGGGTTGGATTCACCCCTCCACTTT	CASSQETGLDSPLHF
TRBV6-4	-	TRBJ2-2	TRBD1	TGTGCCAGCAGTGACCCCGGACAGGGGGCCGGGGAGCTGTTTTTT	CASSDPGQGAGELFF
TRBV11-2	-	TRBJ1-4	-	TGTGCCAGCAGCTTAGGGTGGGACCCGGGTGAACTGATGTTTTTT	CASSLGWDPGELMFF
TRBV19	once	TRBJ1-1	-	TGTGCCAGTAGTATAGTTCGGAACACTGAAGCTTTCTTT	CASSIVRNTEAFF
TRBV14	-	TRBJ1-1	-	TGTGCCAGCAGGGCCTATCGGGGGGACACTGAAGCTTTCTTT	CASRAYRGDTEAFF
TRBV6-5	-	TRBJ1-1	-	TGTGCCAGCAGTTACGAGGGAGGTGGCACTGAAGCTTTCTTT	CASSYEGGGTEAFF
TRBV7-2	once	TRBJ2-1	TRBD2	TGTGCCAGCAGCTTAGAAGGCCCCGCAGGGTGGGGGGGCAATGAGCAGTTCTTC	CASSLEGPAGWGGNEQFF
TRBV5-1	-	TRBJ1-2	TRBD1	TGCGCCAGCTCAATGGGACAGGCGAGCTATGGCTACACCTTC	CASSMGQASYGYTF
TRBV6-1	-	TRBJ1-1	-	TGTGCCAGCAGTGAAATAGGTGGTCGCTCACGGGCATCCGAAGCTTTCTTT	CASSEIGGRSRASEAFF
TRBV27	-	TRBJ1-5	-	TGTGCCAGCAGTTTATCAGGAGGGGCCCCTTATAGCAATCAGCCCCAGCATTTT	CASSLSGGAPYSNQPQHF
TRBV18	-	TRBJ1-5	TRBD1	TGTGCCAGCTCACAGGGGGCAGGCAATCAGCCCCAGCATTTT	CASSQGAGNQPQHF
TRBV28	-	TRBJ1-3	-	TGTGCCAGCAGTTTTTCGACTGGAAACACCATATATTTT	CASSFSTGNTIYF
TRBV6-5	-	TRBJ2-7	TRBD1	TGTGCCAGCAATCGCGGGACAGGGATATCCTACGAGCAGTACTTC	CASNRGTGISYEQYF
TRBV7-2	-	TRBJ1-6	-	TGTGCCAGCAGGGCACAGGGAGTTAATGGGTATTCACCCCTCCACTTT	CASRAQGVNGYSPLHF
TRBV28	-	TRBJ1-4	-	TGTGCCAGCAGGTCCACGGAAATCCAGGAAAAACTGTTTTTT	CASRSTEIQEKLFF
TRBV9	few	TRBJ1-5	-	TGTGCCAGCAGCGGTGGGATGAGCAATCAGCCCCAGCATTTT	CASSGGMSNQPQHF
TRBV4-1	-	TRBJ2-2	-	TGCGCCAGCAGCCAAGTATACAGCGGGGAGCTGTTTTTT	CASSQVYSGELFF
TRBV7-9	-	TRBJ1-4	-	TGTGCCAGCAGCCTTACGGGGGGGCAGAGTGAAAAACTGTTTTTT	CASSLTGGQSEKLFF
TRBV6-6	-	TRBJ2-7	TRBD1	TGTGCCAGCAGTTTACAGGGGTTGGGCGAGCAGTACTTC	CASSLQGLGEQYF
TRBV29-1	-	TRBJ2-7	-	TGCAGCGTGGTCATATTACACGCAATCAGGGCTGGGCGTATTGTCTACGAGCAGTACTTC	CSVVILHAIRAGRIVYEQYF
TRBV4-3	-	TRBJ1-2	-	TGCGCCAGCAGCCAGCCCGACATGCCCAACTATGGCTACACCTTC	CASSQPDMPNYGYTF
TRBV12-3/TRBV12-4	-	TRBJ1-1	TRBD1	TGTGCCAGCAGTATGGGACAGGGTGTTGAAGCTTTCTTT	CASSMGQGVEAFF
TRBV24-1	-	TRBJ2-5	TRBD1	TGTGCCACCAGCAATACAGGGGGTGAGACCCAGTACTTC	CATSNTGGETQYF
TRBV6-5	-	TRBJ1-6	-	TGTGCCAGCAGTTGGGGGGGAGCAGTTGGTACAGCCCTCCACTTT	CASSWGGAVGTALHF
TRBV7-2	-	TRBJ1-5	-	TGTGCCAGCAGCGCTAACACCCAGCCCCAGCATTTT	CASSANTQPQHF
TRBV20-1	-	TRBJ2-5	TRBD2	TGCAGTGCTAGTAGGGCTAGCGGGGGAAAAGAGACCCAGTACTTC	CSASRASGGKETQYF
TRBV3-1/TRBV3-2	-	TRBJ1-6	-	TGTGCCAGCAGCCAAGATACCGGGACAAGGGGACAACCCCTCCACTTT	CASSQDTGTRGQPLHF
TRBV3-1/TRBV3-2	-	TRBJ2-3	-	TGTGCCAGCAGCCAAGATGGTCTAGCTGGAGATACGCAGTATTTT	CASSQDGLAGDTQYF
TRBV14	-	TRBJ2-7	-	TGTGCCAGCAGCCAGGTACGCAGACCCGATGGCGAGCAGTACTTC	CASSQVRRPDGEQYF
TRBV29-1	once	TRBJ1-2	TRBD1	TGCAGCGTTGAAGAAGTTCTGGGACAGGGGGGCGCTGGTCCTGGCTACACCTTC	CSVEEVLGQGGAGPGYTF
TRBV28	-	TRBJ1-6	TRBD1	TGTGCCAGCAGTTTACACCGGGACAGGGGACTAGATTCACCCCTCCACTTT	CASSLHRDRGLDSPLHF
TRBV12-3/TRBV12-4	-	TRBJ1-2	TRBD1	TGTGCCAGCAGCCGGACAGGGTCATATGGCTACACCTTC	CASSRTGSYGYTF
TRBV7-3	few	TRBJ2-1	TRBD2	TGTGCCAGCAGCCAAAGGACTAGCGGGGGTGAGCAGTTCTTC	CASSQRTSGGEQFF
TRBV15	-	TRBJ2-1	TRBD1	TGTGCCACCAGCAGATCCGGACAGGGGGCCGTGAATGAGCAGTTCTTC	CATSRSGQGAVNEQFF
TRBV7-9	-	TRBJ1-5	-	TGTGCCAGCAGCTTGATGGCAGAGAGCAATCAGCCCCAGCATTTT	CASSLMAESNQPQHF
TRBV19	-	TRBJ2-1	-	TGTGCCAGTAGTATTTATGGTTCGGGGGCGGAGCAGTTCTTC	CASSIYGSGAEQFF
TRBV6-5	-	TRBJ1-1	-	TGTGCCAGCAGTTACTCGATAGGGATGAGGTCTGAAGCTTTCTTT	CASSYSIGMRSEAFF
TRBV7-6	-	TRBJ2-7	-	TGTGCCAGCAGCAAAATGGTTGGCATTTCCTACGAGCAGTACTTC	CASSKMVGISYEQYF
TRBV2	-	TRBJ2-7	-	TGTGCCAGCAGTGTGGTGTCCGAGCAGTACTTC	CASSVVSEQYF
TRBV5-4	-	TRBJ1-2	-	TGTGCCAGCAGCTCCGGTGTAGGGGGTTCGGCCCTCTACTATGGCTACACCTTC	CASSSGVGGSALYYGYTF
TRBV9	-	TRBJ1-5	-	TGTGCCAGCCCGGGGCGCCTCTACACTGGGGCTTGTGATCAGCCCCAGCATTTT	CASPGRLYTGACDQPQHF
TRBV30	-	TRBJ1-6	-	TGTGCCTGGAGCCCCGGGCTTTATAATTCACCCCTCCACTTT	CAWSPGLYNSPLHF
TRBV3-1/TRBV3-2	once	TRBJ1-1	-	TGTGCCAGCAGCTACAGTGAGGGCACTGAAGCTTTCTTT	CASSYSEGTEAFF